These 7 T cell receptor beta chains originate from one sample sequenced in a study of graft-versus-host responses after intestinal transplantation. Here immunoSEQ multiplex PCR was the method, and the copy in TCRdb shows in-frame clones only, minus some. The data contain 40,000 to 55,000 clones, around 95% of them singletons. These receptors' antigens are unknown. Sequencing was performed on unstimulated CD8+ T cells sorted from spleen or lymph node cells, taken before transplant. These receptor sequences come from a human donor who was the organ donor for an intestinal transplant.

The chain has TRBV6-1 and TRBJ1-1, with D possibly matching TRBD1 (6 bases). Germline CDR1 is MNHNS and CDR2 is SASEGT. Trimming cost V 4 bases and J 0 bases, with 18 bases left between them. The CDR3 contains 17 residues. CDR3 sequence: CASSVLGGGHMNTEAFF. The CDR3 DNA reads TGTGCCAGCAGTGTACTAGGAGGGGGTCATATGAACACTGAAGCTTTCTTT.

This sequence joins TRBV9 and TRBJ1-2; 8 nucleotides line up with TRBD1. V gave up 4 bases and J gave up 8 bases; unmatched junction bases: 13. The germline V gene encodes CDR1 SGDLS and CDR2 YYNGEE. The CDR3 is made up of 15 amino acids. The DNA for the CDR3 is TGTGCCAGCAGCTCCATCTTCACAGGGACAGGCGGCTACACCTTC. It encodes CASSSIFTGTGGYTF.

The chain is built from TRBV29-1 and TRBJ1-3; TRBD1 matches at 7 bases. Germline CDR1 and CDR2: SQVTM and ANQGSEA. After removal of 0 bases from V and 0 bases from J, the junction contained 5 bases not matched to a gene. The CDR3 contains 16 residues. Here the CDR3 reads CSVEERRGISGNTIYF. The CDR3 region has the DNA TGCAGCGTTGAAGAGCGCAGGGGGATCTCTGGAAACACCATATATTTT.

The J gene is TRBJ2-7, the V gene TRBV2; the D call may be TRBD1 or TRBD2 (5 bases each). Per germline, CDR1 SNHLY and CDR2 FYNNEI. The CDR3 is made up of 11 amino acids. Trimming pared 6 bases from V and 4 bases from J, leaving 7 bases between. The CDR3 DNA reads TGTGCCAGCAGGAGGGGTTACGAGCAGTACTTC. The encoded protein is CASRRGYEQYF.

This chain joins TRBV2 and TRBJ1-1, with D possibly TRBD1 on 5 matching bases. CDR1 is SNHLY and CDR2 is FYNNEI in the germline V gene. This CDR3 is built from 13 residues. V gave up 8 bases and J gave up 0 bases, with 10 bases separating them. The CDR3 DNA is TGTGCCAGCGGAGGGACGGTGAACACTGAAGCTTTCTTT. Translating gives CASGGTVNTEAFF. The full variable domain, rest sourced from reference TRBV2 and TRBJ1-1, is EPEVTQTPSHQVTQMGQEVILRCVPISNHLYFYWYRQILGQKVEFLVSFYNNEISEKSEIFDDQFSVERPDGSNFTLKIRSTKLEDSAMYFCASGGTVNTEAFFGQGTRLTVV.

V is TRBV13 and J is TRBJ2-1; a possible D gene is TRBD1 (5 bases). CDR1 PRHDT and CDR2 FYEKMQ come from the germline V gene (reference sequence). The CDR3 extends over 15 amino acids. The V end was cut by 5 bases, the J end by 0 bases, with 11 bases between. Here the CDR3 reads CASSPGRSSYNEQFF. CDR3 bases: TGTGCCAGCAGCCCAGGGCGAAGCTCCTACAATGAGCAGTTCTTC.

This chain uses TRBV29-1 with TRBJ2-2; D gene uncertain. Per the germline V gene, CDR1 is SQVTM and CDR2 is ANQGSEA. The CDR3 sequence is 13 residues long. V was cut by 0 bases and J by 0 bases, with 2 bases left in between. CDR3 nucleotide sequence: TGCAGCGTTGAAGACACGAACACCGGGGAGCTGTTTTTT. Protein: CSVEDTNTGELFF.